These T cell receptor beta chains were read from a single sample in a study of human T cells and chemical hapten exposure. TCRdb passed the RACE reads through MiXCR, listing each CDR3 protein once. The repertoire includes approximately 97,000 distinct CDR3 sequences, 25% to 35% of them detected once, and approximately 10% sits in the top ten. The sample was whole blood, taken in connection with sensitization to the hapten diphenylcyclopropenone (DPC). The source of these receptors is a man in his forties with alopecia areata. Some clones in this sample may be carry-over from other donors' samples. CDR3s include the opening cysteine and the closing phenylalanine or tryptophan. Fields, in order: J gene, clone size, D gene, V gene, CDR3 protein, CDR3 DNA. D genes are given only for firm matches. Not all rows give a size; the values are once, few, many and, for expanded clones, a class.

>TRBJ1-2|NA|NA|TRBV7-2
CASSLDPNYGYTF
TGTGCCAGCAGCTTAGATCCTAACTATGGCTACACCTTC
>TRBJ2-5|few|NA|TRBV12-3/TRBV12-4
CASSFLSWARTETQYF
TGTGCCAGCAGTTTTCTCTCTTGGGCGAGAACGGAGACCCAGTACTTC
>TRBJ2-4|NA|NA|TRBV12-3/TRBV12-4
CASTPTGFGNIQYF
TGTGCCAGCACCCCAACAGGGTTTGGCAACATTCAGTACTTC
>TRBJ2-5|few|NA|TRBV12-3/TRBV12-4
CASSWRETQYF
TGTGCCAGCAGTTGGAGAGAGACCCAGTACTTC
>TRBJ2-7|NA|NA|TRBV6-6
CASSSRDFHYEQYF
TGTGCCAGCAGTTCCCGGGACTTTCACTACGAGCAGTACTTC
>TRBJ2-5|NA|TRBD2|TRBV6-1
CASSEVTSGQETQYF
TGTGCCAGCAGTGAAGTTACTAGCGGACAAGAGACCCAGTACTTC
>TRBJ2-5|few|NA|TRBV28
CASSSRAGRQETQYF
TGTGCCAGCAGTTCCCGGGCAGGGAGGCAAGAGACCCAGTACTTC
>TRBJ1-2|few|TRBD1|TRBV28
CASSGDRRGYGYTF
TGTGCCAGCAGTGGGGACAGGAGGGGCTATGGCTACACCTTC
>TRBJ2-1|few|TRBD1|TRBV27
CASRPLWDRVDNEQFF
TGTGCCAGCAGACCTCTGTGGGACAGGGTTGACAATGAGCAGTTCTTC
>TRBJ1-5|NA|NA|TRBV20-1
CSARISREGDQPQHF
TGCAGTGCTCGCATTTCAAGGGAGGGGGATCAGCCCCAGCATTTT
>TRBJ1-1|few|TRBD1|TRBV10-3
CAIHGTGNTEAFF
TGTGCCATCCATGGGACAGGGAACACTGAAGCTTTCTTT
>TRBJ1-1|NA|NA|TRBV29-1
CSARGGWNTEAFF
TGCAGCGCCCGTGGAGGATGGAACACTGAAGCTTTCTTT
>TRBJ2-1|NA|NA|TRBV5-1
CASSLVPGLGTNEQFF
TGCGCCAGCAGCTTGGTCCCGGGCCTAGGGACCAATGAGCAGTTCTTC
>TRBJ2-1|NA|NA|TRBV29-1
CSVDVGASYNEQFF
TGCAGCGTTGACGTTGGTGCCTCCTACAATGAGCAGTTCTTC
>TRBJ2-5|NA|TRBD2|TRBV20-1
CSARTSGRETQYF
TGCAGTGCTAGGACTAGCGGGAGAGAGACCCAGTACTTC
>TRBJ2-2|NA|NA|TRBV24-1
CATSDRRGGTNTGELFF
TGTGCCACCAGTGACCGCCGCGGCGGTACGAACACCGGGGAGCTGTTTTTT
>TRBJ2-7|NA|NA|TRBV18
CASSPLDNSYEQYF
TGTGCCAGCTCACCCCTGGACAACTCCTACGAGCAGTACTTC
>TRBJ2-5|NA|TRBD1|TRBV7-9
CASSYIQGAEETQYF
TGTGCCAGCAGCTATATACAGGGGGCGGAAGAGACCCAGTACTTC
>TRBJ2-5|NA|TRBD2|TRBV6-5
CASSYTSSGNQETQYF
TGTGCCAGCAGTTACACCTCTAGCGGCAACCAAGAGACCCAGTACTTC
>TRBJ2-3|NA|NA|TRBV25-1
CASSKGPAAQYF
TGTGCCAGCTCCAAGGGACCCGCGGCGCAGTATTTT
>TRBJ2-3|NA|NA|TRBV29-1
CSVDQSVGAPF
TGCAGCGTTGATCAGAGCGTGGGGGCCCCTTTT
>TRBJ1-1|NA|NA|TRBV7-9
CVSSLAGTEAFF
TGTGTCAGCAGCTTAGCGGGAACGGAAGCTTTCTTT
>TRBJ2-7|NA|NA|TRBV28
CATTRPVRSYEQYF
TGTGCCACTACCCGGCCGGTCCGATCCTACGAGCAGTACTTC
>TRBJ2-1|few|NA|TRBV28
CASIPLLGLRGGTVGDEQFF
TGTGCCAGCATCCCACTCCTCGGGCTGAGGGGGGGGACCGTCGGTGATGAGCAGTTCTTC
>TRBJ2-5|NA|NA|TRBV6-2/TRBV6-3
CASSYGRKETQYF
TGTGCCAGCAGTTATGGGAGGAAGGAGACCCAGTACTTC
>TRBJ2-2|NA|NA|TRBV7-3
CASSSQGGASPGELFF
TGTGCCAGCAGCTCCCAGGGGGGGGCGAGTCCCGGGGAGCTGTTTTTT
>TRBJ2-2|NA|NA|TRBV11-2
CASSLEQTGELFF
TGTGCCAGCAGCTTAGAACAGACCGGGGAGCTGTTTTTT
>TRBJ2-1|few|TRBD1|TRBV29-1
CSVTLLRDRDYEQFF
TGCAGCGTGACCCTACTTAGGGACAGGGATTATGAGCAGTTCTTC